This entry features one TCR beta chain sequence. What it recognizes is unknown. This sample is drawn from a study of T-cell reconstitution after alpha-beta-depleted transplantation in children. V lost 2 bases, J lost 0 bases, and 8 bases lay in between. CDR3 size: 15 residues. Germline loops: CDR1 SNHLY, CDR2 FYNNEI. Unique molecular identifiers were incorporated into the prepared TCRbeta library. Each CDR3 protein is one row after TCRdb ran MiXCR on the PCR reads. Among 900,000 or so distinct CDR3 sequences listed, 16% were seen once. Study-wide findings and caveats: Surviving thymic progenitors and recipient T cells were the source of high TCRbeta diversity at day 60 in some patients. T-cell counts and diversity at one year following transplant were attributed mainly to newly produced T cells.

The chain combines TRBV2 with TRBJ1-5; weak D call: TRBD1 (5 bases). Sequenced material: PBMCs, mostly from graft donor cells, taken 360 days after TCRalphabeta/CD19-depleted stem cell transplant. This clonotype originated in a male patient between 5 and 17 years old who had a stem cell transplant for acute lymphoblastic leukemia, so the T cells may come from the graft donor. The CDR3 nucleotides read TGTGCCAGCAGTGAAAGGGGAAATAGCAATCAGCCCCAGCATTTT. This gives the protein CASSERGNSNQPQHF.